These 24 T cell receptor beta chains originate from one sample sequenced in a study of blood T cell repertoires in COVID-19. Sequencing was performed with immunoSEQ multiplex PCR; in TCRdb, only in-frame clones are kept and a portion is missing. The sample lists approximately 70,000 clones; 91% were seen once. What was sequenced was peripheral blood. The receptors shown here come from a human donor with active COVID-19. The donor label of this sample is uncertain.

The chain links TRBV5-4 to TRBJ1-1; D gene ambiguous. Germline V gene data show CDR1 as SGHNT and CDR2 as YYREEE (reference sequence). This CDR3 is built from 15 residues. The V and J ends lost 0 bases and 3 bases respectively, with 12 bases between them. The CDR3 DNA reads TGTGCCAGCAGCTTGGGGTGGCGCGGGGACACTGAAGCTTTCTTT. This codes for CASSLGWRGDTEAFF.

J is TRBJ2-5 and V is TRBV14, with a tentative D call TRBD1 (6 bases). V lost 0 bases and J 5 bases, leaving 13 bases between the germline ends. CDR1 and CDR2 from the germline V gene are SGHDN and FVKESK. This CDR3 has 15 amino acids. Here the CDR3 reads CASSQEDTGRETQYF. CDR3 DNA: TGTGCCAGCAGCCAAGAGGATACAGGGCGGGAGACCCAGTACTTC. The whole variable domain, remainder taken from reference TRBV14 and TRBJ2-5, is EAGVTQFPSHSVIEKGQTVTLRCDPISGHDNLYWYRRVMGKEIKFLLHFVKESKQDESGMPNNRFLAERTGGTYSTLKVQPAELEDSGVYFCASSQEDTGRETQYFGPGTRLLVL.

The CDR3 DNA sequence: TGTGCCAGCAGCTCGCGCGGGGAGCGAGACAATGAGCAGTTCTTC. It yields the protein CASSSRGERDNEQFF. The J gene is TRBJ2-1, the V gene TRBV5-5; D is perhaps TRBD2 (6 bases). This CDR3 spans 15 amino acids. Germline-derived CDR1 and CDR2 are SGHKS and YYEKEE (reference sequence). The germline V and J ends were trimmed by 3 bases and 5 bases, with 15 bases remaining between them.

J is TRBJ2-7 and V is TRBV11-2; weak D call: TRBD1 (6 bases). V shed 5 bases and J shed 3 bases, with 8 bases lying between them. The CDR3 spans 12 residues. Germline V gene lookup returns CDR1 SGHAT and CDR2 FQNNGV. CDR3 coding DNA: TGTGCCAGCAGCCCAGGGGTCTACGAGCAGTACTTC. The encoded protein is CASSPGVYEQYF.

The chain links TRBV4-3 to TRBJ2-7, with TRBD2 matching over 11 bases. The V segment lost 3 bases and the J segment 4 bases; nucleotides outside the gene matches: 5. CDR3 length: 15 amino acids. Germline lookup yields CDR1 LGHNA and CDR2 YSLEER. The CDR3 is CASSQSLAGGYEQYF. The CDR3 DNA follows: TGCGCCAGCAGCCAGTCTTTAGCGGGAGGGTACGAGCAGTACTTC.

The genes are TRBV7-9 and TRBJ2-5, with D possibly matching TRBD1 (6 bases). V lost 1 base, J lost 2 bases, and 8 bases lay in between. Germline CDR1 is SEHNR and CDR2 is FQNEAQ (reference sequence). The CDR3 consists of 14 residues. CDR3 residues: CASSLGQVQETQYF. The DNA for the CDR3 is TGTGCCAGCAGCTTAGGACAGGTACAAGAGACCCAGTACTTC.

The rearrangement joins TRBV5-1 to TRBJ2-3, with 14 bases that match TRBD2. The germline V gene has CDR1 SGHRS and CDR2 YFSETQ. After removal of 4 bases from V and 2 bases from J, the junction contained 6 bases not matched to a gene. CDR3 length: 17 amino acids. CDR3 in DNA: TGCGCCAGCAGCCCGGGACTAGCGGGAGCTATCACAGATACGCAGTATTTT. This translates into CASSPGLAGAITDTQYF.

V usage is TRBV19 and J usage is TRBJ1-2; TRBD1 matches 10 bases. Losses at the gene ends were 6 bases for V and 3 bases for J; bases not matched to a gene: 7. This CDR3 contains 15 residues. Germline V gives CDR1 LNHDA, CDR2 SQIVND (reference sequence). CDR3: CASRSGTGAYYGYTF. CDR3 in DNA: TGTGCCAGTAGGTCCGGGACAGGGGCCTACTATGGCTACACCTTC.

CDR3 in amino acids: CASSVVRISYNEQFF. The CDR3 DNA follows: TGTGCCAGCAGTGTTGTGAGAATCTCCTACAATGAGCAGTTCTTC. This sequence joins TRBV28 and TRBJ2-1; no reliable D call. The CDR3 consists of 15 residues. Trimming removed 5 bases at V and 0 bases at J, with 11 bases between. In germline, CDR1 is MDHEN, CDR2 SYDVKM.

This chain joins TRBV6-6 and TRBJ1-5, with D possibly matching TRBD1 (5 bases). The CDR3 extends over 14 amino acids. Trimming removed 4 bases from V and 5 bases from J, with 12 bases in between. The germline CDR1 and CDR2 sequences are MNHNY and SVGAGI (reference sequence). The CDR3 DNA reads TGTGCCAGCAGTTCCAAAGGGGCATATCAGCCCCAGCATTTT. Protein: CASSSKGAYQPQHF.

DNA of the CDR3: TGTGCCAGCATCCTTACGGTGGCGGGGGCCCAGCAGTTCTTC. It is translated as CASILTVAGAQQFF. This chain joins TRBV7-3 and TRBJ2-1; weak D call: TRBD2 (7 bases). The germline gives CDR1 SGHTA, CDR2 FQGTGA. Trimming took 7 bases from V and 11 from J, leaving 21 bases between them. The CDR3 consists of 14 residues.

This rearrangement joins TRBV10-3 to TRBJ2-5; TRBD2 matches at 9 bases. This CDR3 has 12 residues. The V and J ends lost 9 bases and 3 bases, in that order; junction bases with no gene match: 2. Germline CDR1 reads ENHRY; CDR2 reads SYGVKD. CDR3 loop: CAISGSKETQYF. CDR3 nucleotide sequence: TGTGCCATTAGCGGGAGCAAAGAGACCCAGTACTTC.

The chain recombines TRBV4-3 with TRBJ1-5; 7 positions agree with TRBD1. V lost 0 bases and J lost 1; bases outside the gene matches: 3. The CDR3 is 16 amino acids. Germline loops: CDR1 LGHNA, CDR2 YSLEER. CDR3 in amino acids: CASSQDWGQSNQPQHF. The CDR3 nucleotides are TGCGCCAGCAGCCAAGATTGGGGACAGAGCAATCAGCCCCAGCATTTT.

The chain has TRBV28 and TRBJ1-1; TRBD1 might be the D (6 bases). Trimming shortened V by 5 bases and J by 5 bases, and 15 bases separated the two germline ends. The CDR3 sequence is 14 residues long. The germline V gene encodes CDR1 MDHEN and CDR2 SYDVKM. The CDR3 region has the DNA TGTGCCAGCAGTCCGGGGGGGGCGCGGACTGAAGCTTTCTTT. The encoded protein is CASSPGGARTEAFF.

The chain employs TRBV6-6 and TRBJ2-7; D is possibly TRBD1 (6 bases). Germline V gene data show CDR1 as MNHNY and CDR2 as SVGAGI (reference sequence). Trimming removed 4 bases at V and 2 bases at J, with 15 bases between. The CDR3 is 15 residues long. This CDR3 reads CASSSPDSQTYEQYF. The CDR3 bases are TGTGCCAGCAGTTCCCCGGACAGTCAGACCTACGAGCAGTACTTC.

This clone was counted a single time. The DNA of the CDR3 is TGTGCCAGCACCGTAGCGGGTAGCTCCTACGAGCAGTACTTC. Its translation is CASTVAGSSYEQYF. The chain joins TRBV28 to TRBJ2-7, with 7 bases matching TRBD2. This CDR3 is 14 amino acids long. Germline values: CDR1 MDHEN, CDR2 SYDVKM. With V trimmed by 7 bases and J by 0 bases, 6 bases remained unmatched.

The J gene is TRBJ2-6, the V gene TRBV10-3; D possibly corresponds to TRBD1 (5 bases). This CDR3 contains 16 residues. V dropped 7 bases and J dropped 0 bases, with 13 bases sitting between them. The germline CDR1 and CDR2 sequences are ENHRY and SYGVKD. The CDR3 coding sequence is TGTGCCATCACTACGACAGCCAGCTCTGGGGCCAACGTCCTGACTTTC. Translating it yields CAITTTASSGANVLTF.

The genes are TRBV5-4 and TRBJ2-1, with 11 bases fitting TRBD2. The germline CDR1 and CDR2 sequences are SGHNT and YYREEE (reference sequence). V gave up 4 bases and J gave up 0 bases; unmatched junction bases: 3. This CDR3 comprises 16 residues. CDR3 DNA sequence: TGTGCCAGCAGCCCGGGACTAGCGGCCTCCTACAATGAGCAGTTCTTC. Translating it yields CASSPGLAASYNEQFF.

The V gene is TRBV6-2 or TRBV6-3, the J gene TRBJ1-4; D ambiguous. In germline, CDR1 is MNHEY, CDR2 SVGEGT. This CDR3 has 12 residues. V was cut by 5 bases and J by 8 bases, with 9 bases left in between. CDR3 sequence (DNA): TGTGCCAGCAGTCCGGGAGGGGAAAAACTGTTTTTT. As protein: CASSPGGEKLFF.

V is TRBV5-4 and J is TRBJ2-3, with D possibly being TRBD2 (6 bases). Between the trimmed V and J ends, which lost 3 bases and 4 bases, there was a span of 12 bases. Germline V lookup: CDR1 SGHNT, CDR2 YYREEE (reference sequence). This CDR3 is built from 14 residues. CDR3 in DNA: TGTGCCAGCAGCTCGGAGGGGTACGCAGATACGCAGTATTTT. The encoded protein is CASSSEGYADTQYF.

This clone was picked up one time. This chain links TRBV14 with TRBJ1-3, with a tentative D call TRBD1 (5 bases). The CDR3 is 14 amino acids. Germline CDR1 and CDR2: SGHDN and FVKESK. V was cut by 0 bases and J by 7 bases, with 10 bases left in between. CDR3 nucleotides: TGTGCCAGCAGCCAAGATCTGGGGCCGAACACCATATATTTT. This sequence encodes CASSQDLGPNTIYF.

The genes are TRBV9 and TRBJ2-1; 13 nucleotides agree with TRBD2. CDR1 is SGDLS and CDR2 is YYNGEE in the germline V gene. The CDR3 is made up of 15 amino acids. V dropped 0 bases and J dropped 9; count of bases not matched to a gene: 3. The CDR3 spells CASSVGTSGSVEQFF. CDR3 coding DNA: TGTGCCAGCAGCGTAGGGACTAGCGGGAGTGTTGAGCAGTTCTTC.

This sequence joins TRBV9 and TRBJ2-1, with 11 bases that match TRBD2. Per germline, CDR1 SGDLS and CDR2 YYNGEE. With 0 bases clipped from V and 4 bases from J, the junction kept 6 bases outside the gene matches. This CDR3 spans 17 amino acids. CDR3 region: CASSVELGLAGYNEQFF. In DNA form, the CDR3 reads TGTGCCAGCAGCGTAGAGTTAGGACTAGCGGGTTACAATGAGCAGTTCTTC. Looking up the rest from reference TRBV9 and TRBJ2-1 gives the full variable domain: DSGVTQTPKHLITATGQRVTLRCSPRSGDLSVYWYQQSLDQGLQFLIQYYNGEERAKGNILERFSAQQFPDLHSELNLSSLELGDSALYFCASSVELGLAGYNEQFFGPGTRLTVL.

The chain employs TRBV28 and TRBJ1-2, with 8 bases fitting TRBD1. CDR3 size: 13 residues. Germline trimming cut 10 bases from V and 8 bases from J; bases unmatched to any gene: 12. CDR1 MDHEN and CDR2 SYDVKM come from the germline V gene. CDR3 bases: TGTGCCATCAATAGACAGGACAGGGAGGGCTACACCTTC. This gives the protein CAINRQDREGYTF.